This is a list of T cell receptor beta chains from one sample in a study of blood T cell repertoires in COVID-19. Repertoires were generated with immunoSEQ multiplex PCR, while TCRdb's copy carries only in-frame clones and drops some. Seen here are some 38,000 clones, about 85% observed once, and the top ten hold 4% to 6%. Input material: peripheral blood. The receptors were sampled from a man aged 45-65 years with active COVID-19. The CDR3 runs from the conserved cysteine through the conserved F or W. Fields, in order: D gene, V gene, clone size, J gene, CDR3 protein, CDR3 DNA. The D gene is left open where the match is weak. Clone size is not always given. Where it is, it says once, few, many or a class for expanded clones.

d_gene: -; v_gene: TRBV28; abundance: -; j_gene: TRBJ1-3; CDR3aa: CASSLYSGVTGNTIYF; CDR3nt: TGTGCCAGCTCCCTATACTCCGGGGTTACTGGAAACACCATATATTTT
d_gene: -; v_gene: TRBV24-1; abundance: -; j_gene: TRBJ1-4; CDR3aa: CATSDPGRGDEKLFF; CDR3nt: TGTGCCACCAGTGATCCCGGGAGAGGGGACGAAAAACTGTTTTTT
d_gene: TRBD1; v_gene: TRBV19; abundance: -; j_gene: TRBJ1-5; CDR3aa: CASSKYRGGNQPQHF; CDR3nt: TGTGCCAGTAGTAAGTACAGGGGTGGCAATCAGCCCCAGCATTTT
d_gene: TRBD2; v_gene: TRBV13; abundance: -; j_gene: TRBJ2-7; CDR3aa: CASSLRRGSSYEQYF; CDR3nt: TGTGCCAGCAGCTTACGGCGGGGGAGCTCCTACGAGCAGTACTTC
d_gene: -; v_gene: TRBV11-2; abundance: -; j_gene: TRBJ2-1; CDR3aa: CASSPLDSSSYNEQFF; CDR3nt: TGTGCCAGCAGCCCGCTGGACTCGAGCTCCTACAATGAGCAGTTCTTC
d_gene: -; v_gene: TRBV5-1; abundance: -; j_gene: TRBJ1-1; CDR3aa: CASSSRNTEAFF; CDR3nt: TGCGCCAGCAGCTCCCGTAACACTGAAGCTTTCTTT
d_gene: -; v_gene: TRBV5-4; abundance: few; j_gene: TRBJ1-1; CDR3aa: CASSTRQANTEAFF; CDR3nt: TGTGCCAGCAGCACCAGACAGGCTAACACTGAAGCTTTCTTT
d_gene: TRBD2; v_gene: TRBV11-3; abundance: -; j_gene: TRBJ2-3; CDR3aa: CASSTGTSPWSDTQYF; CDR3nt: TGTGCCAGCAGCACCGGGACTAGTCCATGGTCAGATACGCAGTATTTT
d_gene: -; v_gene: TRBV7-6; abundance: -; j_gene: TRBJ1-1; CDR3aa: CASSPLGGGVTEAFF; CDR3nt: TGTGCCAGCAGCCCCCTGGGGGGGGGAGTCACTGAAGCTTTCTTT
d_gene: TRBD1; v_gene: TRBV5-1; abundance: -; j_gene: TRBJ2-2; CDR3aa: CASSLQSQGAGELFF; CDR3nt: TGCGCCAGCAGCTTACAGTCACAGGGGGCCGGGGAGCTGTTTTTT
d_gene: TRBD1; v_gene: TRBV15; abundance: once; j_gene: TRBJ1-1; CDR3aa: CATSSRDRARTTEAFF; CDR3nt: TGTGCCACCAGCAGCCGGGACAGGGCTAGGACCACTGAAGCTTTCTTT
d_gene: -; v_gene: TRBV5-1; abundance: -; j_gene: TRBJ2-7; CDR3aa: CASSFPGTYEQYF; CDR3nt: TGCGCCAGCAGCTTCCCGGGAACCTACGAGCAGTACTTC
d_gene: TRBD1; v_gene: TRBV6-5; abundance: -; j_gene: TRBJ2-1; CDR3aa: CASSYDREAYNEQFF; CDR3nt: TGTGCCAGCAGTTACGACAGGGAAGCCTACAATGAGCAGTTCTTC
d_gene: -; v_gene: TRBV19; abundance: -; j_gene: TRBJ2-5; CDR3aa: CASSPSSAHQETQYF; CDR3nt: TGTGCCAGTAGTCCTTCTAGCGCCCACCAAGAGACCCAGTACTTC
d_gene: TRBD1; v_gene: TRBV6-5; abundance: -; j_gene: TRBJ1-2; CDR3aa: CASSSGQGTYGYTF; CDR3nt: TGTGCCAGCAGTTCCGGACAGGGTACTTACGGCTACACCTTC
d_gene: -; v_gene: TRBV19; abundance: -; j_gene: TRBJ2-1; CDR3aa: CASSARRFNEQFF; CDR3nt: TGTGCCAGTAGTGCCCGGAGGTTTAATGAGCAGTTCTTC
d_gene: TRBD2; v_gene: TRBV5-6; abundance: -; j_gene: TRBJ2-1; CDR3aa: CASSPTTVMGLAGEQFF; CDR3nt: TGTGCCAGCAGCCCCACCACGGTGATGGGACTAGCGGGGGAGCAGTTCTTC
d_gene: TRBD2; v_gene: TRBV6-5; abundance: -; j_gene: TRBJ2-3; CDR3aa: CASNQLAGGTDTQYF; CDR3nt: TGTGCCAGCAACCAGCTAGCGGGGGGCACAGATACGCAGTATTTT
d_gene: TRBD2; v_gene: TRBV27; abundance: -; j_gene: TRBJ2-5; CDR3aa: CASSFGGAQTQYF; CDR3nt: TGTGCCAGCAGTTTCGGGGGGGCGCAGACCCAGTACTTC
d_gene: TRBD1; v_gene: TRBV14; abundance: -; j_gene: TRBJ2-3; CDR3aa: CASSHHPGQGNIGTDTQYF; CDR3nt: TGTGCCAGCAGCCACCACCCGGGACAGGGTAATATAGGGACAGATACGCAGTATTTT
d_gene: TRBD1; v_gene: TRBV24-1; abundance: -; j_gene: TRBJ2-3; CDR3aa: CATSDPTGLADTQYF; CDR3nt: TGTGCCACCAGTGATCCGACAGGGTTGGCAGATACGCAGTATTTT
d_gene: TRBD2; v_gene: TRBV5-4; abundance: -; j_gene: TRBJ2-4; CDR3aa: CASSLRLAGAKNIQYF; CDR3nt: TGTGCCAGCAGCTTGAGGCTAGCGGGGGCCAAAAACATTCAGTACTTC
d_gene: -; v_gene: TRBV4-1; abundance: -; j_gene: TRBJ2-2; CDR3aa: CASSQDRKGGTGELFF; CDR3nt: TGCGCCAGCAGCCAAGATAGGAAAGGCGGGACCGGGGAGCTGTTTTTT
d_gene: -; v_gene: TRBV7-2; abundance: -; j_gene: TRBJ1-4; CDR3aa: CASSPQGGREKLFF; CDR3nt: TGTGCCAGCAGCCCTCAGGGCGGGAGGGAAAAACTGTTTTTT